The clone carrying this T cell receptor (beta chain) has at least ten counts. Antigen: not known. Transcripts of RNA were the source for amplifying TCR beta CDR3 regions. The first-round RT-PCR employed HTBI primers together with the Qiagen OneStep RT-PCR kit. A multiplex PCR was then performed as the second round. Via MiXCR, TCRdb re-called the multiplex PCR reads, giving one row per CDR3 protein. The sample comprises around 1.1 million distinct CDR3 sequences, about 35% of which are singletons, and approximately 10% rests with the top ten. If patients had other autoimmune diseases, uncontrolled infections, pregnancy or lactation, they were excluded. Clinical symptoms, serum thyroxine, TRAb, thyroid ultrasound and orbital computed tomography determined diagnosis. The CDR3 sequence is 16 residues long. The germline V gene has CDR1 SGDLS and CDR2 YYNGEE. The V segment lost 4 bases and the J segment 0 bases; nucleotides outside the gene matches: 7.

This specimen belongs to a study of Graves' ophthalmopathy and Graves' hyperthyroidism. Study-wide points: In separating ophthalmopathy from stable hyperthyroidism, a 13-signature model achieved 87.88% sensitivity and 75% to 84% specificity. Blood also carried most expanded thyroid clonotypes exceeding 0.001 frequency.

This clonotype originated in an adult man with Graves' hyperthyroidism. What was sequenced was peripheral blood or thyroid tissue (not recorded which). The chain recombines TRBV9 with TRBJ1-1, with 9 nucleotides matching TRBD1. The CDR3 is CASSHTGGEVNTEAFF. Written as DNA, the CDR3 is TGTGCCAGCAGCCACACAGGGGGCGAGGTGAACACTGAAGCTTTCTTT. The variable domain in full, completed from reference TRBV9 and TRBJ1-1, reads DSGVTQTPKHLITATGQRVTLRCSPRSGDLSVYWYQQSLDQGLQFLIQYYNGEERAKGNILERFSAQQFPDLHSELNLSSLELGDSALYFCASSHTGGEVNTEAFFGQGTRLTVV.